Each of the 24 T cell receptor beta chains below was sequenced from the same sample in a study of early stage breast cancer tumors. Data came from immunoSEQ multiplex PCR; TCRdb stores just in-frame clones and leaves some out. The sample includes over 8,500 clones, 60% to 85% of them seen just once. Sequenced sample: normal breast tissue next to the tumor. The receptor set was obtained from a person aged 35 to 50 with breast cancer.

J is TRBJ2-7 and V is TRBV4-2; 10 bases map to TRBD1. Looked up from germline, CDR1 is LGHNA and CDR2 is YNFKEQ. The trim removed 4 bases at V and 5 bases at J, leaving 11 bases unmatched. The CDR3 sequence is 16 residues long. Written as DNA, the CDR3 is TGTGCCAGCAGCCCTCACGACCGGGACAGGGGCGACGAGCAGTACTTC. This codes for CASSPHDRDRGDEQYF.

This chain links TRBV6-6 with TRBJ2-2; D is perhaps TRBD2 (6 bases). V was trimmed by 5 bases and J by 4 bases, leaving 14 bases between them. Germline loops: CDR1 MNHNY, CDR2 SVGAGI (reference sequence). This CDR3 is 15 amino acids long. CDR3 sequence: CASSKGGTVTGELFF. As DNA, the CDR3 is TGTGCCAGCAGTAAAGGCGGGACCGTCACCGGGGAGCTGTTTTTT.

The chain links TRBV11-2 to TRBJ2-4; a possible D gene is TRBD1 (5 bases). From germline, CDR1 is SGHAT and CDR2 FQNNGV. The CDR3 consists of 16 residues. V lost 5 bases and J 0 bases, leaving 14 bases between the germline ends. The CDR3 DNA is TGTGCCAGCAGCCAAGATGACAGCCTAGCCAAAAACATTCAGTACTTC. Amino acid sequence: CASSQDDSLAKNIQYF.

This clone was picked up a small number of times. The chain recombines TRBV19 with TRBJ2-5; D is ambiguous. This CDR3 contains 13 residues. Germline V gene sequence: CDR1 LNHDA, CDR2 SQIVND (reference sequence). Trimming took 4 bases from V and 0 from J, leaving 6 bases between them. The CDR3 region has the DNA TGTGCCAGTAGTAGAACGTACCAAGAGACCCAGTACTTC. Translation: CASSRTYQETQYF.

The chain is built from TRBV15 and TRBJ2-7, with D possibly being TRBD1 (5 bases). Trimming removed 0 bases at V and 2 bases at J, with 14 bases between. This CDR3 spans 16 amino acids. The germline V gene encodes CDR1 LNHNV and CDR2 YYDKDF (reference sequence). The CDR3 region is CATSRDWGNPTYEQYF. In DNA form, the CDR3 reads TGTGCCACCAGCAGAGATTGGGGCAACCCGACCTACGAGCAGTACTTC.

CDR3 nucleotides: TGCAGCGGTGGGGGAGATACGCAGTATTTT. This sequence encodes CSGGGDTQYF. This chain joins TRBV29-1 and TRBJ2-3; D assignment may be TRBD1 or TRBD2 (5 bases each). Deletions cut 7 bases from V and 5 bases from J, with 7 bases between. This CDR3 region has 10 residues. The V gene's germline CDR1 is SQVTM and CDR2 ANQGSEA.

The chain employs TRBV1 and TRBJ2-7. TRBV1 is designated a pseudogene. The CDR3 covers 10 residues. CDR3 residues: CTSSQRPLSF. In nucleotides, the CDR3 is TGCACCAGCAGCCAGCGACCCCTCAGCTTC.

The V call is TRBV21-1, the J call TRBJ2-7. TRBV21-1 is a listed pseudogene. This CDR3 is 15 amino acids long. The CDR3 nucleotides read TGTGCCAGCAGCAAAGTAGGTTTCCCGACCCTAGAGCAGTACTTC. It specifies CASSKVGFPTLEQYF.

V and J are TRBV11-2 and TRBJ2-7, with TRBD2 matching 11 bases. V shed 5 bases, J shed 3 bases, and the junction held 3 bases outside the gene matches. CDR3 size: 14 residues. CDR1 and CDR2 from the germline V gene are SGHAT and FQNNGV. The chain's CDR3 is CASSPGTSGYEQYF. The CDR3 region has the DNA TGTGCCAGCAGCCCCGGGACTAGCGGCTACGAGCAGTACTTC.

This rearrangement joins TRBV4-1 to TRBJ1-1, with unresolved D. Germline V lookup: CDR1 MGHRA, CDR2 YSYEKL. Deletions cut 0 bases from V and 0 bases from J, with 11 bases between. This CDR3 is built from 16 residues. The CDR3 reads CASSQDQQLMNTEAFF. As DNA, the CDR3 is TGCGCCAGCAGCCAAGATCAGCAGTTGATGAACACTGAAGCTTTCTTT.

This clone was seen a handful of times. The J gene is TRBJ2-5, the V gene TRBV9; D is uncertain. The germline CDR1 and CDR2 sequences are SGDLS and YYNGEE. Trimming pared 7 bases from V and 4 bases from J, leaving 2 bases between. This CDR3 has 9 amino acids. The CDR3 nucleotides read TGTGCCAGCGGAGAGACCCAGTACTTC. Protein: CASGETQYF.

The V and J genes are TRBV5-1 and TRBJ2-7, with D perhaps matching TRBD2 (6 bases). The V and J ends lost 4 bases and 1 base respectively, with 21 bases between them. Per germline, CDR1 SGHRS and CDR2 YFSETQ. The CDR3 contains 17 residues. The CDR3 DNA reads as TGCGCCAGCAGCCTCCCCGGAAGCGGGTCCTTTTCCTACGAGCAGTACTTC. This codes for CASSLPGSGSFSYEQYF.

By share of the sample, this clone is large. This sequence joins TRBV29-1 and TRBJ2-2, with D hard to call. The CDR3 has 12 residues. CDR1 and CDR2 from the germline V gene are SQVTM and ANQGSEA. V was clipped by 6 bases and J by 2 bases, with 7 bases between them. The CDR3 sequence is CSVNINTGELFF. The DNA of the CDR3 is TGCAGCGTAAATATTAACACCGGGGAGCTGTTTTTT.

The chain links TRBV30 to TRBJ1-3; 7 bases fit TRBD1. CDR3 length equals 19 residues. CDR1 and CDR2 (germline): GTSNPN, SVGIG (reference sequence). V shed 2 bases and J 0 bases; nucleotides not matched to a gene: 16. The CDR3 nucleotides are TGTGCCTGGAGTTCACCCGCAGGGGGGCAGACCTACTCTGGAAACACCATATATTTT. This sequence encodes CAWSSPAGGQTYSGNTIYF.

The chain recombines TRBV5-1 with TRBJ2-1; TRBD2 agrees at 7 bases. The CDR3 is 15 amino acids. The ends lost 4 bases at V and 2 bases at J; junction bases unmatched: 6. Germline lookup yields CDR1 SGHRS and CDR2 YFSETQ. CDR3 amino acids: CASSGRLAAYNEQFF. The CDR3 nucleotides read TGCGCCAGCAGCGGAAGGCTAGCGGCCTACAATGAGCAGTTCTTC.

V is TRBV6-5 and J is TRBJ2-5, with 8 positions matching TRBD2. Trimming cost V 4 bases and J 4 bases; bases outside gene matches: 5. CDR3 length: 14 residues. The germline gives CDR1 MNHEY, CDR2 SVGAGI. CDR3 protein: CASSLTTSGETQYF. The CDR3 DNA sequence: TGTGCCAGCAGTTTGACAACTAGCGGAGAGACCCAGTACTTC.

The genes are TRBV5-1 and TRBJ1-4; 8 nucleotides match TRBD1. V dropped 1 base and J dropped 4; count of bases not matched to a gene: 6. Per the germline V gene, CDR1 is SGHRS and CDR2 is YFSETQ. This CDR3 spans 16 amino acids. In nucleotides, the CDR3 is TGCGCCAGCAGCTTGATCCCAACAGGGGGTAATGAAAAACTGTTTTTT. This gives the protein CASSLIPTGGNEKLFF.

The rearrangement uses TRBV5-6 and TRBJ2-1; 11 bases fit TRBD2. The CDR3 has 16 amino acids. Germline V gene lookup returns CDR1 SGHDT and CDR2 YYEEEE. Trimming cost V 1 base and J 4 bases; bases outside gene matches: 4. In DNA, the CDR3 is TGTGCCAGCAGCTTGATAGGGACTAGCGGTTACAATGAGCAGTTCTTC. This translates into CASSLIGTSGYNEQFF.

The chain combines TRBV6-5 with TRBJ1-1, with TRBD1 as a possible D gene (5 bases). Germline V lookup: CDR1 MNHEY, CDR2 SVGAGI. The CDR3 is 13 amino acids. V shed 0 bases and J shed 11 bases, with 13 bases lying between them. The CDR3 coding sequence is TGTGCCAGCAGTTACTCAACGACAGATGGCGCTTTCTTT. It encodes CASSYSTTDGAFF.

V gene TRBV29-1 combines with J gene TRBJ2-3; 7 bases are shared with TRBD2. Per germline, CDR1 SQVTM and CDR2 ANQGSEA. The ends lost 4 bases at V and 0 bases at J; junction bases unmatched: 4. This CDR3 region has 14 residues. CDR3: CSVGDSGSTDTQYF. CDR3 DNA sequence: TGCAGCGTTGGAGATAGCGGGAGCACAGATACGCAGTATTTT.

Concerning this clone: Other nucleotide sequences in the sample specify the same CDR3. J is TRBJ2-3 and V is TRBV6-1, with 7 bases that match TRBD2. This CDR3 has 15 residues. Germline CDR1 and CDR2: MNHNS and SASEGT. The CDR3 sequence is CATTAGASGADTQYF. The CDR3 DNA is TGTGCTACGACGGCCGGGGCTAGCGGCGCAGATACGCAGTATTTT.

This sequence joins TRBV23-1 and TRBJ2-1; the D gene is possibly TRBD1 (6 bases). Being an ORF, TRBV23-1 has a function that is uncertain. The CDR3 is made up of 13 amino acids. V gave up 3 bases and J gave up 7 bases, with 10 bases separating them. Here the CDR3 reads CASSHSRGNEQFF. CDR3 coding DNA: TGCGCCAGCAGTCATTCCAGGGGTAATGAGCAGTTCTTC.

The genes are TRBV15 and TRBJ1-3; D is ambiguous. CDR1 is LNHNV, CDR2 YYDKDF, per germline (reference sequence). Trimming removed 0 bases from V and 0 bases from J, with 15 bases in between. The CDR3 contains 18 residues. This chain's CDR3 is CATSRDLEPGLSGNTIYF. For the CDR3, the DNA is TGTGCCACCAGCAGAGATCTCGAGCCAGGACTCTCTGGAAACACCATATATTTT.

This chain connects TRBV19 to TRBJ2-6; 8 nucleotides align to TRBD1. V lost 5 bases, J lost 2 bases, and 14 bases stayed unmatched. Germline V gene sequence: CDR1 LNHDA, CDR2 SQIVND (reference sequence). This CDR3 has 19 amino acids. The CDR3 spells CASSPLAGGSLAGANVLTF. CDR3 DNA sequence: TGTGCCAGTAGTCCCCTAGCAGGGGGCTCACTCGCTGGGGCCAACGTCCTGACTTTC.